Following are 29 T cell receptor beta chains from one sample sequenced in a study of OX40 agonist ivuxolimab in advanced cancers. The table came from immunoSEQ multiplex PCR; TCRdb's copy has only in-frame clones and leaves some out. The profile covers tens of thousands of clones, with less than 95% appearing a single time and 8.5% to 10% taken by the ten largest. Sequences were derived from CD4+ or CD8+ T cells sorted from blood, sampled in a trial of the OX40 agonist ivuxolimab. The receptor source for this set is an adult with an advanced solid tumor such as melanoma, head and neck, liver or kidney cancer.

A remark on this clone: This sample includes further DNA sequences coding for the same CDR3. The chain uses TRBV27 and TRBJ2-1; 7 nucleotides agree with TRBD2. Per germline, CDR1 MNHEY and CDR2 SMNVEV (reference sequence). J gave up 9 bases and V 5 bases, and 4 bases lay outside the gene matches. This CDR3 comprises 12 residues. The CDR3 DNA reads as TGTGCCAGCAGTCTGGGAGGGAGTGAGCAGTTCTTC. Translating gives CASSLGGSEQFF.

The chain has TRBV6-1 and TRBJ2-7, with TRBD1 as a possible D gene (6 bases). The germline CDR1 and CDR2 sequences are MNHNS and SASEGT. The length of the CDR3 is 14 residues. Trimming took 8 bases from V and 5 from J, leaving 19 bases between them. Here the CDR3 DNA reads TGTGCCAGCCGACAACAGGGTCTGAGCGACGAGCAGTACTTC. Translating it yields CASRQQGLSDEQYF.

This sequence joins TRBV5-1 and TRBJ2-3; the D call may be TRBD1 or TRBD2 (5 bases each). In germline, CDR1 is SGHRS, CDR2 YFSETQ. The CDR3 runs to 16 residues. Trimming shortened V by 1 base and J by 2 bases, and 14 bases separated the two germline ends. CDR3 loop: CASSLFSEGNTDTQYF. The CDR3, as DNA: TGCGCCAGCAGCTTGTTTTCCGAGGGGAACACAGATACGCAGTATTTT.

The V and J genes are TRBV19 and TRBJ1-1; D not resolved. The CDR3 sequence is 15 residues long. Germline V lookup: CDR1 LNHDA, CDR2 SQIVND (reference sequence). Trimming removed 3 bases from V and 5 bases from J, with 16 bases in between. The DNA of the CDR3 is TGTGCCAGTAGTATGATGGTCCCTCTGGGGACTGAAGCTTTCTTT. Protein: CASSMMVPLGTEAFF.

J is TRBJ1-5 and V is TRBV5-5; TRBD1 might be the D (6 bases). V lost 0 bases and J lost 6, with 10 bases in between. Germline values: CDR1 SGHKS, CDR2 YYEKEE (reference sequence). CDR3 length equals 14 residues. The CDR3 protein is CASSLVGGSQPQHF. As DNA, the CDR3 is TGTGCCAGCAGCTTGGTTGGGGGCAGTCAGCCCCAGCATTTT.

This clone occurred once. This rearrangement joins TRBV29-1 to TRBJ2-5; TRBD2 agrees at 14 bases. The CDR3 runs to 16 residues. Per germline, CDR1 SQVTM and CDR2 ANQGSEA. V lost 3 bases to trimming and J lost 11 bases; unmatched junction nucleotides: 14. The CDR3 here is CSVEGTSGSNLGEQYF. The CDR3 region has the DNA TGCAGCGTTGAGGGGACTAGCGGGAGTAATTTGGGGGAGCAGTACTTC.

The V call is TRBV4-1, the J call TRBJ2-2, with D perhaps matching TRBD1 (5 bases). CDR1 and CDR2 from the germline V gene are MGHRA and YSYEKL. CDR3 length: 15 residues. With 3 bases removed from V and 1 base from J, the gap between germline ends came to 9 bases. CDR3 in amino acids: CASSQGPGNTGELFF. In nucleotides, the CDR3 is TGCGCCAGCAGCCAGGGGCCGGGGAACACCGGGGAGCTGTTTTTT.

The chain is built from TRBV10-1 and TRBJ2-1; maybe TRBD1 (6 bases). Germline lookup yields CDR1 WNHNN and CDR2 SYGVQD (reference sequence). CDR3 size: 13 residues. Trimming pared 6 bases from V and 2 bases from J, leaving 8 bases between. CDR3 coding DNA: TGCGCCAGCAGACAGGGTCCCTACAATGAGCAGTTCTTC. This sequence encodes CASRQGPYNEQFF.

The chain employs TRBV10-3 and TRBJ2-7, with D possibly TRBD1 on 6 matching bases. There are 14 residues in the CDR3. Germline CDR1 reads ENHRY; CDR2 reads SYGVKD. V was clipped by 6 bases and J by 5 bases, with 17 bases between them. The CDR3 DNA reads as TGTGCCATCAGCGACCCCGGACAGCTTAACGAGCAGTACTTC. Its protein is CAISDPGQLNEQYF.

V is TRBV28 and J is TRBJ1-1; D remains unclear. There are 15 residues in the CDR3. Trimming stripped 5 bases from V and 1 base from J, with 14 bases between. Germline V CDR1 and CDR2: MDHEN, SYDVKM. CDR3 DNA: TGTGCCAGCAGTCGAGCCTCCGGGCGGAACACTGAAGCTTTCTTT. Amino acid sequence: CASSRASGRNTEAFF.

V gene TRBV27 combines with J gene TRBJ2-7; the match to TRBD2 covers 8 bases. Germline CDR1 and CDR2: MNHEY and SMNVEV (reference sequence). After removal of 8 bases from V and 4 bases from J, the junction contained 10 bases not matched to a gene. CDR3 length: 14 residues. CDR3 residues: CASRPGTSAYEQYF. CDR3 nucleotides: TGTGCCAGCCGTCCCGGGACTAGTGCATACGAGCAGTACTTC.

The chain carries TRBV6-5 and TRBJ1-1, with D unresolved. The CDR3 covers 14 residues. The germline CDR1 and CDR2 sequences are MNHEY and SVGAGI. Trimming took off 3 bases at V and 2 bases at J, with 10 bases between the two ends. The CDR3 DNA reads as TGTGCCAGCAGTTATGGGCACTCCAACACTGAAGCTTTCTTT. Translated, it gives CASSYGHSNTEAFF.

The V gene is TRBV29-1, the J gene TRBJ2-7; TRBD2 matches at 7 bases. V gave up 0 bases and J gave up 2 bases; unmatched junction bases: 10. Germline values: CDR1 SQVTM, CDR2 ANQGSEA. The CDR3 length is 16 residues. The CDR3 loop reads CSVEDLVREDTYEQYF. The CDR3 nucleotides read TGCAGCGTTGAAGATCTCGTACGGGAGGACACCTACGAGCAGTACTTC.

The V and J genes are TRBV7-9 and TRBJ1-2, with D uncertain. Germline CDR1 and CDR2: SEHNR and FQNEAQ (reference sequence). The CDR3 totals 13 residues. Trimming removed 3 bases from V and 5 bases from J, with 10 bases in between. The CDR3 region has the DNA TGTGCCAGCAGCTTCGGCGTCGCTTATGGCTACACCTTC. This encodes CASSFGVAYGYTF.

The chain carries TRBV19 and TRBJ2-2, with 9 bases fitting TRBD1. J gave up 3 bases and V 4 bases, and 3 bases lay outside the gene matches. The germline gives CDR1 LNHDA, CDR2 SQIVND (reference sequence). The CDR3 is made up of 15 amino acids. The CDR3 spells CASSTGQGHTGELFF. The CDR3 DNA sequence: TGTGCCAGTAGTACGGGACAGGGACACACCGGGGAGCTGTTTTTT.

J is TRBJ2-7 and V is TRBV4-3; D perhaps matches TRBD1 (9 bases). This CDR3 is built from 19 residues. Trimming removed 0 bases at V and 2 bases at J, with 23 bases between. Germline V gives CDR1 LGHNA, CDR2 YSLEER. The CDR3 loop is CASSQDTGTGIGRAYEQYF. The DNA of the CDR3 is TGCGCCAGCAGCCAAGATACGGGGACAGGGATCGGGAGGGCCTACGAGCAGTACTTC.

The rearrangement joins TRBV6-5 to TRBJ2-7; tentative D call: TRBD2 (6 bases). This CDR3 contains 16 residues. Germline V gene data show CDR1 as MNHEY and CDR2 as SVGAGI. Trimming removed 2 bases from V and 0 bases from J, with 14 bases in between. Here the CDR3 DNA reads TGTGCCAGCAGTTACGGAGCCGGGGGTTACTCCTACGAGCAGTACTTC. It codes for CASSYGAGGYSYEQYF.

J is TRBJ1-2 and V is TRBV19; 8 bases align to TRBD1. The CDR3 is 15 residues long. Germline lookup yields CDR1 LNHDA and CDR2 SQIVND (reference sequence). Trimming removed 6 bases from V and 8 bases from J; junction bases left unmatched: 14. For the CDR3, the DNA is TGTGCCAGTAGCTCGAGGGGGGACAGGTCTAGAGGCTACACCTTC. It yields the protein CASSSRGDRSRGYTF.

The rearrangement joins TRBV4-3 to TRBJ2-1; TRBD1 aligns across 7 bases. The germline V gene encodes CDR1 LGHNA and CDR2 YSLEER. The V gene end was trimmed by 8 bases and the J gene end by 7 bases; junction bases not matched to a gene: 11. The CDR3 has 14 residues. CDR3 protein: CASQMWTGLNEQFF. Here the CDR3 DNA reads TGCGCCAGCCAAATGTGGACAGGTCTGAATGAGCAGTTCTTC.

The chain couples TRBV7-9 to TRBJ2-1; no firm D call. The CDR3 length is 14 residues. The V end was cut by 9 bases, the J end by 4 bases, with 16 bases between. Germline CDR1 is SEHNR and CDR2 is FQNEAQ (reference sequence). The CDR3 DNA reads TGTGCCAGTCCACCGAACAAAGTGTACAATGAGCAGTTCTTC. This translates into CASPPNKVYNEQFF.

V and J are TRBV27 and TRBJ1-2, with no clear D. Per germline, CDR1 MNHEY and CDR2 SMNVEV (reference sequence). This CDR3 has 14 residues. Trimming stripped 3 bases from V and 3 bases from J, with 11 bases between. The CDR3 loop reads CASSFAGSDYGYTF. CDR3 nucleotide sequence: TGTGCCAGCAGTTTTGCGGGCAGCGACTATGGCTACACCTTC.

This chain connects TRBV7-7 to TRBJ2-7; the D call may be TRBD1 or TRBD2 (5 bases each). This CDR3 region has 13 residues. V lost 6 bases and J lost 2, with 11 bases in between. CDR1 is SSHAT, CDR2 FNYEAQ, per germline (reference sequence). This CDR3 reads CASSSGTTYEQYF. The CDR3 nucleotides read TGTGCCAGCAGTTCTGGGACGACCTACGAGCAGTACTTC. Together with reference TRBV7-7 and TRBJ2-7, the CDR3 gives the full variable domain: GAGVSQSPRYKVTKRGQDVTLRCDPISSHATLYWYQQALGQGPEFLTYFNYEAQPDKSGLPSDRFSAERPEGSISTLTIQRTEQRDSAMYRCASSSGTTYEQYFGPGTRLTVT.

This chain connects TRBV7-8 to TRBJ2-7, with D perhaps matching TRBD1 (6 bases). The germline V gene encodes CDR1 SGHVS and CDR2 FQNEAQ. Trimming shortened V by 5 bases and J by 2 bases, and 22 bases separated the two germline ends. This CDR3 spans 17 amino acids. CDR3 protein: CASSQGPGRNMAYEQYF. The CDR3 coding sequence is TGTGCCAGCAGCCAGGGGCCTGGAAGGAATATGGCCTACGAGCAGTACTTC.

V gene TRBV15 combines with J gene TRBJ2-7; 16 positions agree with TRBD2. Germline lookup yields CDR1 LNHNV and CDR2 YYDKDF (reference sequence). CDR3 length equals 15 residues. J was trimmed by 4 bases and V by 5 bases; bases with no gene match: 2. In nucleotides, the CDR3 is TGTGCCACCAGCGGGGGACTAGCGGGAGGGTACGAGCAGTACTTC. Its protein product is CATSGGLAGGYEQYF.

J is TRBJ1-5 and V is TRBV7-9; D may be TRBD1 (6 bases). The germline V gene encodes CDR1 SEHNR and CDR2 FQNEAQ (reference sequence). The CDR3 runs to 16 residues. V was clipped by 5 bases and J by 0 bases, with 14 bases between them. The CDR3 sequence is CASSHLGADSNQPQHF. The CDR3 bases are TGTGCCAGCAGCCACTTGGGGGCCGATAGCAATCAGCCCCAGCATTTT.

The chain combines TRBV4-1 with TRBJ2-1; unclear D gene. Trimming shortened V by 3 bases and J by 4 bases, and 4 bases separated the two germline ends. Germline V CDR1 and CDR2: MGHRA, YSYEKL. The CDR3 length is 12 residues. The CDR3 region has the DNA TGCGCCAGCAGCCACCCATACAATGAGCAGTTCTTC. Encoded protein: CASSHPYNEQFF.

The chain carries TRBV5-1 and TRBJ2-1; D perhaps matches TRBD2 (5 bases). From germline, CDR1 is SGHRS and CDR2 YFSETQ. The CDR3 loop spans 16 amino acids. Trimming cost V 2 bases and J 7 bases, with 19 bases left between them. CDR3 sequence reads: CASSFHTGPRRNEQFF. CDR3 coding DNA: TGCGCCAGCAGCTTTCATACCGGCCCCCGGAGGAATGAGCAGTTCTTC.

The chain joins TRBV15 to TRBJ2-2; tentative D call: TRBD2 (6 bases). Trimming stripped 2 bases from V and 0 bases from J, with 10 bases between. The CDR3 length is 16 residues. Germline CDR1 reads LNHNV; CDR2 reads YYDKDF (reference sequence). CDR3 sequence (DNA): TGTGCCACCAGCAGACTCGGGGGATCGAACACCGGGGAGCTGTTTTTT. Its protein is CATSRLGGSNTGELFF.

This chain joins TRBV2 and TRBJ1-6; no firm D call. V gave up 4 bases and J gave up 0 bases, with 10 bases separating them. CDR1 SNHLY and CDR2 FYNNEI come from the germline V gene. The CDR3 length is 16 residues. CDR3 residues: CASSASKSSYNSPLHF. The CDR3 coding sequence is TGTGCCAGCAGTGCCTCCAAGAGCTCCTATAATTCACCCCTCCACTTT.